This record looks at one T cell receptor (beta chain) sequence and its context. These data belong to a study of blood T cell repertoires in COVID-19. Study overall: Donors in the United States, Italy and Spain gave samples during acute or convalescent COVID-19.

The V gene end was trimmed by 0 bases and the J gene end by 2 bases; junction bases not matched to a gene: 10. Germline lookup yields CDR1 LGHDT and CDR2 YNNKEL (reference sequence). The CDR3 covers 18 residues. In the original workflow: Reference gene primers were amplified, and this amplification served to estimate nucleated cell counts. Profiled with immunoSEQ multiplex PCR; TCRdb holds only in-frame clones, not every one. The DNA was the basis for D and trimming; V, J and clone size are from that table. Among some 220,000 clones listed, roughly 85% were seen once. The Seattle site enrolled patients during active infection and followed them longitudinally.

The sequenced sample was peripheral blood. The chain links TRBV3-1 (or the pseudogene TRBV3-2) to TRBJ2-3, with 8 bases lining up with TRBD2. This sequence originates from a man in his forties or fifties with COVID-19, enrolled during active disease. The CDR3, as DNA: TGTGCCAGCAGCCAAGATTGGCGTGCGGGGGGACACACAGATACGCAGTATTTT. The encoded protein is CASSQDWRAGGHTDTQYF.